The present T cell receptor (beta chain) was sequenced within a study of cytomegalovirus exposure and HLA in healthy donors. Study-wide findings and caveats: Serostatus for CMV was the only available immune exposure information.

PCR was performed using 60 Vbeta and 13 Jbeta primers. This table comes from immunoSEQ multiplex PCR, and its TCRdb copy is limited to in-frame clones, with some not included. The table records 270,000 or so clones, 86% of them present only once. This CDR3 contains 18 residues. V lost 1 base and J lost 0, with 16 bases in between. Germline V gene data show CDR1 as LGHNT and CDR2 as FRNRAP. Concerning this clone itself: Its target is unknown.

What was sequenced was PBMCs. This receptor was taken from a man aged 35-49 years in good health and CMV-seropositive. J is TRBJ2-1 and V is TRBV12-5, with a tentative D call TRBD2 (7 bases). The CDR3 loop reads CASGLEGEGLNSYNEQFF. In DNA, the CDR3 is TGTGCTAGTGGTTTGGAGGGGGAGGGCCTCAACTCCTACAATGAGCAGTTCTTC. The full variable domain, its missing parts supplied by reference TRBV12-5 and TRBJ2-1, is DARVTQTPRHKVTEMGQEVTMRCQPILGHNTVFWYRQTMMQGLELLAYFRNRAPLDDSGMPKDRFSAEMPDATLATLKIQPSEPRDSAVYFCASGLEGEGLNSYNEQFFGPGTRLTVL.